These 18 T cell receptor beta chains came from one sample sequenced in a study of CD8 T cells in Susac syndrome. After extraction with the RNeasy kit, about 0.45 to 1 ug of the RNA was reverse transcribed using random hexamers. Using its own MiXCR run on the immunoSEQ multiplex PCR reads, TCRdb lists one record per CDR3 protein. The sample holds roughly 180,000 distinct CDR3 sequences, around 94% seen once. Material: CD4+ T cells from PBMCs. The receptors were gathered from a human donor in good health.

The V call is TRBV15, the J call TRBJ1-4, with 9 bases aligning to TRBD1. Germline CDR1 LNHNV, CDR2 YYDKDF (reference sequence). This CDR3 has 16 amino acids. V shed 1 base, J shed 5 bases, and the junction held 5 bases outside the gene matches. The CDR3 nucleotides read TGTGCCACCAGCAGAGTCACCGGGACAGGGAATGAAAAACTGTTTTTT. Translating gives CATSRVTGTGNEKLFF.

V gene TRBV29-1 combines with J gene TRBJ1-1, with D uncertain. The V end lost 6 bases, the J end lost 1 base, and 9 bases lay between the germline ends. Germline CDR1 SQVTM, CDR2 ANQGSEA. This CDR3 has 12 amino acids. The CDR3 sequence: CSVIRENTEAFF. In DNA, the CDR3 is TGCAGCGTGATCCGGGAGAACACTGAAGCTTTCTTT.

Here the CDR3 reads CSASRGGNSPLHF. CDR3 nucleotide sequence: TGCAGTGCTAGCCGGGGTGGAAATTCACCCCTCCACTTT. The chain uses TRBV20-1 and TRBJ1-6; D remains ambiguous. The length of the CDR3 is 13 residues. CDR1 and CDR2 from the germline V gene are DFQATT and SNEGSKA (reference sequence). Trimming removed 3 bases at V and 7 bases at J, with 10 bases between.

CDR3 in DNA: TGTGCCAGTAGTACCGACTTGGCGGGCGAGCAGTACTTC. This translates into CASSTDLAGEQYF. The chain combines TRBV19 with TRBJ2-7; TRBD2 is a possible D gene (5 bases). Trimming stripped 4 bases from V and 6 bases from J, with 13 bases between. Germline lookup yields CDR1 LNHDA and CDR2 SQIVND (reference sequence). CDR3 length: 13 amino acids. The full variable domain, completed using reference TRBV19 and TRBJ2-7, is DGGITQSPKYLFRKEGQNVTLSCEQNLNHDAMYWYRQDPGQGLRLIYYSQIVNDFQKGDIAEGYSVSREKKESFPLTVTSAQKNPTAFYLCASSTDLAGEQYFGPGTRLTVT.

This chain uses TRBV24-1 with TRBJ2-1; a weak D match, TRBD2 (5 bases). The CDR3 has 11 residues. The V gene lost 12 bases and the J gene lost 3 bases, with 8 bases spanning the gap. Germline V gene sequence: CDR1 KGHDR, CDR2 SFDVKD. CDR3 nucleotide sequence: TGTGCCTCGGGAAACTACAATGAGCAGTTCTTC. Encoded protein: CASGNYNEQFF.

The chain recombines TRBV29-1 with TRBJ1-6; D not certain. The CDR3 totals 15 residues. Per the germline V gene, CDR1 is SQVTM and CDR2 is ANQGSEA. V gave up 3 bases and J gave up 0 bases, with 9 bases separating them. The CDR3 coding sequence is TGCAGCGTTGAGGGCGCAGGCTCCTATAATTCACCCCTCCACTTT. Protein sequence: CSVEGAGSYNSPLHF.

The chain employs TRBV13 and TRBJ2-3, with TRBD2 matching over 11 bases. The J segment lost 3 bases and the V segment lost 5 bases, leaving 4 bases of the junction unmatched. CDR1 and CDR2 (germline): PRHDT, FYEKMQ (reference sequence). The CDR3 is 15 amino acids. CDR3 nucleotide sequence: TGTGCCAGCAGCCGACTAGCGGGGAGAACAGATACGCAGTATTTT. This codes for CASSRLAGRTDTQYF.

In DNA, the CDR3 is TGTGCCAGCAGCCAAGATGGGACTAGTGATGGATACAATGAGCAGTTCTTC. Protein product: CASSQDGTSDGYNEQFF. The V and J genes are TRBV4-2 and TRBJ2-1; 8 bases are shared with TRBD2. Germline CDR1 is LGHNA and CDR2 is YNFKEQ. The length of the CDR3 is 17 residues. V dropped 0 bases and J dropped 4; count of bases not matched to a gene: 8.

V usage is TRBV15 and J usage is TRBJ2-7, with no clear D. The V end lost 4 bases, the J end lost 3 bases, and 10 bases lay between the germline ends. The CDR3 covers 13 residues. Germline loops: CDR1 LNHNV, CDR2 YYDKDF (reference sequence). The CDR3 is CATSTIKGYEQYF. The CDR3 DNA follows: TGTGCCACCAGCACGATTAAGGGCTACGAGCAGTACTTC.

The J gene is TRBJ2-7, the V gene TRBV6-1; 9 bases agree with TRBD1. The CDR3 length is 14 residues. CDR1 and CDR2 from the germline V gene are MNHNS and SASEGT. The V and J ends lost 6 bases and 5 bases, in that order; junction bases with no gene match: 8. CDR3 loop: CASSQRTGAHEQYF. The CDR3, as DNA: TGTGCCAGCAGCCAGCGGACAGGGGCCCACGAGCAGTACTTC.

The CDR3 region is CASSLGTSGRQFF. The CDR3, as DNA: TGTGCCAGCAGCTTGGGTACTAGCGGGCGCCAGTTCTTC. The chain has TRBV7-9 and TRBJ2-1, with 9 bases identical to TRBD2. Trimming took 3 bases from V and 13 from J; bases not matched to a gene: 7. Looked up from germline, CDR1 is SEHNR and CDR2 is FQNEAQ (reference sequence). This CDR3 is built from 13 residues. Combining the CDR3 with reference TRBV7-9 and TRBJ2-1 gives the whole variable domain DTGVSQNPRHKITKRGQNVTFRCDPISEHNRLYWYRQTLGQGPEFLTYFQNEAQLEKSRLLSDRFSAERPKGSFSTLEIQRTEQGDSAMYLCASSLGTSGRQFFGPGTRLTVL.

This clonotype was found a few times. The chain joins TRBV29-1 to TRBJ2-3, with 8 positions matching TRBD1. Trimming took 7 bases from V and 5 from J; bases not matched to a gene: 8. CDR3 size: 13 residues. Germline CDR1 and CDR2: SQVTM and ANQGSEA. CDR3 DNA: TGCAGCGGCGGACAGGGCTTGGGAGATACGCAGTATTTT. Amino acids: CSGGQGLGDTQYF.

This clonotype was picked up one time. The chain is built from TRBV12-3 or TRBV12-4 and TRBJ1-6; TRBD1 agrees at 9 bases. The CDR3 totals 15 residues. V lost 4 bases and J lost 10; bases outside the gene matches: 8. The CDR3 here is CASSSQTGGSSPLHF. The CDR3 region has the DNA TGTGCCAGCAGTTCCCAGACAGGGGGGTCGTCACCCCTCCACTTT.

The V call is TRBV5-1, the J call TRBJ2-4; D gene ambiguous. Trimming removed 0 bases at V and 6 bases at J, with 10 bases between. Germline V lookup: CDR1 SGHRS, CDR2 YFSETQ. This CDR3 spans 14 amino acids. The CDR3 spells CASSLEGGLNIQYF. Written as DNA, the CDR3 is TGCGCCAGCAGCTTGGAAGGCGGATTAAACATTCAGTACTTC.

The chain employs TRBV6-5 and TRBJ2-7; possible D gene TRBD2, 6 bases. V was clipped by 6 bases and J by 4 bases, with 10 bases between them. The CDR3 sequence is 12 residues long. Germline loops: CDR1 MNHEY, CDR2 SVGAGI. This CDR3 reads CASSGTHYEQYF. The CDR3 nucleotides are TGTGCCAGCAGCGGGACTCATTACGAGCAGTACTTC.

Only a few counts were recorded for this clonotype. The V gene is TRBV12-3 or TRBV12-4, the J gene TRBJ2-5, with D possibly called TRBD1 or TRBD2 (5 bases each). The CDR3 has 13 residues. Trimming took 6 bases from V and 4 from J, leaving 12 bases between them. This CDR3 is CASSLRGPETQYF. The CDR3 DNA is TGTGCCAGCAGCCTCCGGGGACCAGAGACCCAGTACTTC.

The CDR3 is CSARYDSYEQYF. The CDR3 DNA is TGCAGTGCTAGGTATGATTCCTACGAGCAGTACTTC. V and J are TRBV20-1 and TRBJ2-7; D gene unclear. The CDR3 contains 12 residues. V dropped 3 bases and J dropped 1 base, with 7 bases sitting between them. Germline V gene sequence: CDR1 DFQATT, CDR2 SNEGSKA (reference sequence).

DNA for the CDR3: TGCGCCAGCAGCGTTCTTACACATCAAGAGACCCAGTACTTC. Protein: CASSVLTHQETQYF. The V call is TRBV5-1, the J call TRBJ2-5; no clear D. This CDR3 region has 14 residues. Looked up from germline, CDR1 is SGHRS and CDR2 is YFSETQ. V was trimmed by 4 bases and J by 2 bases, leaving 12 bases between them.